This T cell receptor beta chain appears in the sequencing data of a study of T cell changes during pregnancy in multiple sclerosis. Data came from immunoSEQ multiplex PCR; TCRdb stores just in-frame clones and leaves some out. The data contain tens of thousands of clones, approximately 95% of them singletons. The trim removed 8 bases at V and 5 bases at J, leaving 7 bases unmatched. Per germline, CDR1 MNHEY and CDR2 SMNVEV (reference sequence). This CDR3 is 14 amino acids long. The sample here was peripheral blood, taken in the second trimester of pregnancy. The receptor was isolated from a female donor in good health, enrolled as a control in a pregnancy study. The chain carries TRBV27 and TRBJ1-5; TRBD1 agrees at 9 bases. The CDR3 nucleotides are TGTGCCAGCGCTGACAGGGGGAACCATCAGCCCCAGCATTTT. Encoded protein: CASADRGNHQPQHF.